This T cell receptor (beta chain) was found in a study of Ad26.COV2.S vaccination and SARS-CoV-2 variants. Clones were read by immunoSEQ multiplex PCR, and TCRdb kept only the in-frame ones, dropping some. Among some 180,000 clones listed, 87% were seen once. J gave up 3 bases and V 7 bases, and 13 bases lay outside the gene matches. The CDR3 is 16 amino acids. Germline V gene lookup returns CDR1 KGHDR and CDR2 SFDVKD. The clonotype originates from a human donor who had recovered from COVID-19. The sample in question was peripheral blood, obtained after recovery from COVID-19. The J gene is TRBJ2-5, the V gene TRBV24-1, with 7 bases fitting TRBD1. The CDR3 sequence: CATRRGQTTPKETQYF. The CDR3 nucleotides read TGTGCCACCAGGAGGGGACAGACTACCCCGAAAGAGACCCAGTACTTC.